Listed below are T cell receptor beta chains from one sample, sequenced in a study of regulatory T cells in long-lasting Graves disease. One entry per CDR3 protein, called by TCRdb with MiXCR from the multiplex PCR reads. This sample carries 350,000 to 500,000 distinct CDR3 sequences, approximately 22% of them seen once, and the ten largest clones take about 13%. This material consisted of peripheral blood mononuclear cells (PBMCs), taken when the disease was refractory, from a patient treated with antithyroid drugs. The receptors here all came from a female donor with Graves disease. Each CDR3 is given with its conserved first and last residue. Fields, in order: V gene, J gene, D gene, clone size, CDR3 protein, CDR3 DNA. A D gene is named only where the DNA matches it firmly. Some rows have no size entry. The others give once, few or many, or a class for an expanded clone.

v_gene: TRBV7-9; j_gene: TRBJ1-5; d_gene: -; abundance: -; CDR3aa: CASSSDSARGQPQHF; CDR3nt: TGTGCCAGCAGCTCGGACAGCGCCCGGGGTCAGCCCCAGCATTTT
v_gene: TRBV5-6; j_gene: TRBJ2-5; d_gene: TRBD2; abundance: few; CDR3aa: CASSGSSGSGTQYF; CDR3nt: TGTGCCAGCAGCGGATCTAGCGGGAGTGGGACCCAGTACTTC
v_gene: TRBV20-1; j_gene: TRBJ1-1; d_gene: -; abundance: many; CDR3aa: CSARDPRPNTEAFF; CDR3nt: TGCAGTGCTAGAGATCCAAGGCCGAACACTGAAGCTTTCTTT
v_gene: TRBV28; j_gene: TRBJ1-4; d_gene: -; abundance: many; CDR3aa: CASSLGGPSYEKLFF; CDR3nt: TGTGCCAGCAGTTTAGGTGGTCCGTCGTATGAAAAACTGTTTTTT
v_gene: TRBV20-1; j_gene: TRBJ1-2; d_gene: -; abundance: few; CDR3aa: CSALREGHGYTF; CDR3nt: TGCAGTGCTTTACGGGAGGGACATGGCTACACCTTC
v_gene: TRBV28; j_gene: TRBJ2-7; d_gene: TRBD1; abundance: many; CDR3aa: CASSDRDRGEEQYF; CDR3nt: TGTGCCAGCAGTGACCGGGACAGGGGGGAGGAGCAGTACTTC
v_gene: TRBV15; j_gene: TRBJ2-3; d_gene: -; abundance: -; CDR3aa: CATSNRRDVDTQYF; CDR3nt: TGTGCCACCAGCAATCGCAGGGATGTAGATACGCAGTATTTT
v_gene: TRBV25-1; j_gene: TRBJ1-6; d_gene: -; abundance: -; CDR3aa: CASSDRRSPLHF; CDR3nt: TGTGCCAGCAGTGACCGTCGTTCACCCCTCCACTTT
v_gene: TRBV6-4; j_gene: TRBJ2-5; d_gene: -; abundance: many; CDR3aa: CASSVGLLGIPRYTETQYF; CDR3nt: TGTGCCAGCAGTGTGGGTCTATTGGGCATCCCCCGGTACACAGAGACCCAGTACTTC
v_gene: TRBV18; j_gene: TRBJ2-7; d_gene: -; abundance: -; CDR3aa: CASSSPGPTSYEQYF; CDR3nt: TGTGCCAGCTCTTCACCGGGACCTACATCCTACGAGCAGTACTTC
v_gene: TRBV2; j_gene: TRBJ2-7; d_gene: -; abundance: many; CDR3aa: CASSELLAPEQYF; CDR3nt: TGTGCCAGCAGTGAATTGTTGGCCCCCGAGCAGTACTTC
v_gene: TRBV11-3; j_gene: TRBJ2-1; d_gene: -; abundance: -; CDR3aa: CASSLSPVSGQNEQFF; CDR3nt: TGTGCCAGCAGCTTATCTCCCGTATCGGGTCAGAATGAGCAGTTCTTC
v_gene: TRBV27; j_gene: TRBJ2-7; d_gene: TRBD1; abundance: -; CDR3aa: CASSYIDRVTYEQYF; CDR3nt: TGTGCCAGCAGTTACATAGACAGGGTGACCTACGAGCAGTACTTC
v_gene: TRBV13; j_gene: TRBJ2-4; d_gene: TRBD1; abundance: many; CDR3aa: CASSSGGMNIQYF; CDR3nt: TGTGCCAGCAGCTCAGGGGGCATGAACATTCAGTACTTC
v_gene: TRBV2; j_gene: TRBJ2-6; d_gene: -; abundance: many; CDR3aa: CASTKAEAGANVLTF; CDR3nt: TGTGCCAGCACGAAAGCTGAGGCTGGGGCCAACGTCCTGACTTTC
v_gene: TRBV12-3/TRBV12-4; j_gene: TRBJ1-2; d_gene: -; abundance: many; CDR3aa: CASSLSQRSYGYTF; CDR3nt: TGTGCCAGCAGTTTAAGCCAACGGAGCTATGGCTACACCTTC
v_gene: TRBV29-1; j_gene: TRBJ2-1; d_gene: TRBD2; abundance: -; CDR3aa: CSVDEGGRSGEQFF; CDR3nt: TGCAGCGTTGATGAGGGAGGGCGGTCGGGTGAGCAGTTCTTC
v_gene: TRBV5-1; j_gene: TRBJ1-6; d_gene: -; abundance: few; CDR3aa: CASSQQGESLHF; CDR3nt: TGCGCCAGCAGCCAACAGGGAGAGTCCCTCCACTTT
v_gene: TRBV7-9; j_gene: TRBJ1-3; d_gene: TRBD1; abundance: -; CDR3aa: CASSFGQGVINTIYF; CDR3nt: TGTGCCAGCAGCTTCGGACAGGGGGTTATCAACACCATATATTTT
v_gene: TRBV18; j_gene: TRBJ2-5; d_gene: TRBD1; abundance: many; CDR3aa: CASSGGQALQETQYF; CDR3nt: TGTGCCAGCTCAGGCGGACAGGCCCTCCAAGAGACCCAGTACTTC
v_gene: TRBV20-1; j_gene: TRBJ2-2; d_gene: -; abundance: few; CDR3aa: CSARDPALNTGELFF; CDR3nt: TGCAGTGCTAGAGATCCAGCGCTGAACACCGGGGAGCTGTTTTTT
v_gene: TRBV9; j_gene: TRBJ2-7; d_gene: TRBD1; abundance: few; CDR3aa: CASSRTGNEQYF; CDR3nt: TGTGCCAGCAGCAGGACAGGGAATGAGCAGTACTTC
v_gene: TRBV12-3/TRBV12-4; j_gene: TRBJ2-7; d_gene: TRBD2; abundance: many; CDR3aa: CASARLAGVFEQYF; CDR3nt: TGTGCCAGCGCCCGACTAGCGGGAGTGTTCGAGCAGTACTTC
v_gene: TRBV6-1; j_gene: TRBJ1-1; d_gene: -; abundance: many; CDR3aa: CASSPNGGRQAFF; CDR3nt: TGTGCCAGCAGCCCCAATGGAGGGCGGCAAGCTTTCTTT
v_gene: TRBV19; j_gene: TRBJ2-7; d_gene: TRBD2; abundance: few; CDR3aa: CASSTSSGRIYEQYF; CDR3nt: TGTGCCAGTAGTACATCTAGCGGGAGGATCTACGAGCAGTACTTC
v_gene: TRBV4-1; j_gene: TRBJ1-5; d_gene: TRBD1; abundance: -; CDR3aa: CASRPAGGSEPQHF; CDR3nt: TGCGCCAGCCGCCCGGCAGGGGGCTCGGAGCCCCAGCATTTT
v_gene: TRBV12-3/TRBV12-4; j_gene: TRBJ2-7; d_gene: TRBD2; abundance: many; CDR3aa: CASSRTSGRVVRYEQYF; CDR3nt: TGTGCCAGCAGCAGGACTAGCGGGAGGGTTGTTCGTTACGAGCAGTACTTC
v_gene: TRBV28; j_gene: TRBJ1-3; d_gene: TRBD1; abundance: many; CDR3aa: CASSPPGQGDGNTIYF; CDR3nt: TGTGCCAGCAGTCCTCCAGGACAGGGTGATGGAAACACCATATATTTT
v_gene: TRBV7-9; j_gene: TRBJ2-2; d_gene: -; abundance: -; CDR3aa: CASSLMEFGTGELFF; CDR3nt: TGTGCCAGCAGCTTGATGGAATTTGGCACCGGGGAGCTGTTTTTT
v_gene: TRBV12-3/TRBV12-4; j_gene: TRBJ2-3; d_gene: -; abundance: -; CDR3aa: CASSHPERGRSDTQYF; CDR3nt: TGTGCCAGCAGTCACCCTGAGAGGGGAAGGTCAGATACGCAGTATTTT
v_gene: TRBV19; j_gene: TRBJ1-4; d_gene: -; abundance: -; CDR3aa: CASRAGHWNEKLFF; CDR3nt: TGTGCCAGTAGGGCGGGACACTGGAATGAAAAACTGTTTTTT
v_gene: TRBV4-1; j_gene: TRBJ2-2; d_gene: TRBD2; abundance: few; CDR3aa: CASSAGSGNANTGELFF; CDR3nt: TGCGCCAGCTCTGCGGGGAGCGGGAATGCGAACACCGGGGAGCTGTTTTTT
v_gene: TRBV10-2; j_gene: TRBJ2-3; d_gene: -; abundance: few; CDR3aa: CASSGFPGTLPGDTQYF; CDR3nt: TGCGCCAGCAGTGGGTTTCCCGGGACACTACCGGGGGATACGCAGTATTTT
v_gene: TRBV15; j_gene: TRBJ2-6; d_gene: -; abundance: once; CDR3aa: CATSRWGVGGANVLTF; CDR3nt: TGTGCCACCAGCAGATGGGGGGTCGGTGGGGCCAACGTCCTGACTTTC
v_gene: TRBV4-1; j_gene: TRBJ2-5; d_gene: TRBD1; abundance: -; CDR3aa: CASSQDRGQLEETQYF; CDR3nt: TGCGCCAGCAGCCAAGATAGGGGGCAGCTAGAAGAGACCCAGTACTTC
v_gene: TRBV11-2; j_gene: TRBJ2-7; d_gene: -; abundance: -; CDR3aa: CAGSLHEEQYF; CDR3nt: TGTGCCGGCAGCTTACATGAAGAGCAGTACTTC
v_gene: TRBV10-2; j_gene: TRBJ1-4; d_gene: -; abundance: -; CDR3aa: CASSDLRGSTNEKLFF; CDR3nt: TGCGCCAGCAGTGATCTTCGGGGTTCAACTAATGAAAAACTGTTTTTT
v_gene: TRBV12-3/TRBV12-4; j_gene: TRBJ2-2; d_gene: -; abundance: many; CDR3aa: CASSSTGEGTGELFF; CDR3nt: TGTGCCAGCAGTTCTACAGGGGAGGGAACCGGGGAGCTGTTTTTT
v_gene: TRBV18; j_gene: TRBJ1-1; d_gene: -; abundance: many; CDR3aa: CASSQTGPELAFF; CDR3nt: TGTGCCAGCTCACAGACCGGGCCCGAGTTGGCTTTCTTT
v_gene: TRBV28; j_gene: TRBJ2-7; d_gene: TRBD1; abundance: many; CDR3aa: CASSPTGASSYEQYF; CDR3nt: TGTGCCAGCAGCCCCACAGGGGCCAGCTCCTACGAGCAGTACTTC
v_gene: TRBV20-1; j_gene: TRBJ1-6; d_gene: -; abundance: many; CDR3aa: CSAVTGKPNSPLHF; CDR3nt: TGCAGTGCTGTTACAGGGAAGCCTAATTCACCCCTCCACTTT
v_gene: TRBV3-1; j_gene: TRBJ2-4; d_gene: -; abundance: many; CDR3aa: CASSQDRGWAKNIQYF; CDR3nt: TGTGCCAGCAGCCAAGATCGAGGGTGGGCCAAAAACATTCAGTACTTC
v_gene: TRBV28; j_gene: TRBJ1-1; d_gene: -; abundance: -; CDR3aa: CASSLGALGSEAFF; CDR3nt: TGTGCCAGCAGTTTGGGGGCTTTGGGATCTGAAGCTTTCTTT
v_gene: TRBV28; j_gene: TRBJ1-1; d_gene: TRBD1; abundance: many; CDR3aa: CASRGTGPLAFF; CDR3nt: TGTGCCAGCAGGGGGACAGGGCCTCTCGCTTTCTTT
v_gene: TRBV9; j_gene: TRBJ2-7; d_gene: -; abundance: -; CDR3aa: CASSPGADAAGYEQYF; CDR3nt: TGTGCCAGCAGCCCCGGGGCGGACGCCGCCGGCTACGAGCAGTACTTC
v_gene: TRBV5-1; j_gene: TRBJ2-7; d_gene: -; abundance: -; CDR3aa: CASSLGEPNEQYF; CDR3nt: TGCGCCAGCAGCTTGGGGGAACCGAACGAGCAGTACTTC
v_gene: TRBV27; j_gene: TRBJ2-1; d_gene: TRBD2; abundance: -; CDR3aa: CASSLTAGGDNEQFF; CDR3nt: TGTGCCAGCAGTTTGACCGCGGGAGGCGACAATGAGCAGTTCTTC